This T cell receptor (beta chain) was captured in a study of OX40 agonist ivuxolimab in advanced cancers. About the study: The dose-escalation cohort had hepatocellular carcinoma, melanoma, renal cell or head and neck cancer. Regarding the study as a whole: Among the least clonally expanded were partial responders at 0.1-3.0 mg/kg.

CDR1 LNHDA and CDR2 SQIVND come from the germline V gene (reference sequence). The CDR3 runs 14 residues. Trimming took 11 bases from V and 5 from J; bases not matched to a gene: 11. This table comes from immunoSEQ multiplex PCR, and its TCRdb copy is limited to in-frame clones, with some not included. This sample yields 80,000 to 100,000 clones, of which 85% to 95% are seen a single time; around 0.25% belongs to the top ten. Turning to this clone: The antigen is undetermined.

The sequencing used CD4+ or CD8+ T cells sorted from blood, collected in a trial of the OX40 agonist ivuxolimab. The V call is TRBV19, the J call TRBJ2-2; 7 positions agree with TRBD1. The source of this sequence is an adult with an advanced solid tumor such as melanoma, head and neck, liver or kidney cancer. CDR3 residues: CAANDRDSTGELFF. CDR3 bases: TGTGCCGCCAATGACAGGGATTCTACCGGGGAGCTGTTTTTT. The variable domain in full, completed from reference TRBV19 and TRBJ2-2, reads DGGITQSPKYLFRKEGQNVTLSCEQNLNHDAMYWYRQDPGQGLRLIYYSQIVNDFQKGDIAEGYSVSREKKESFPLTVTSAQKNPTAFYLCAANDRDSTGELFFGEGSRLTVL.